The clone carrying this T cell receptor beta chain was found once. Germline CDR1 MNHEY, CDR2 SMNVEV (reference sequence). The CDR3 has 14 amino acids. V was clipped by 2 bases and J by 5 bases, with 9 bases between them. Here immunoSEQ multiplex PCR was the method, and the copy in TCRdb shows in-frame clones only, minus some. The sample yields tens of thousands of clones, roughly 90% seen once. These data come from a study of technical replicates of blood from a few donors. Material for sequencing was PBMCs. The receptor's source is a human donor in good health. Some clones in this sample may be carry-over from other donors' samples. J is TRBJ2-2 and V is TRBV27; unclear D gene. The CDR3 DNA follows: TGTGCCAGCAGTTTAGTCTGGAGAACCGGGGAGCTGTTTTTT. It specifies CASSLVWRTGELFF.